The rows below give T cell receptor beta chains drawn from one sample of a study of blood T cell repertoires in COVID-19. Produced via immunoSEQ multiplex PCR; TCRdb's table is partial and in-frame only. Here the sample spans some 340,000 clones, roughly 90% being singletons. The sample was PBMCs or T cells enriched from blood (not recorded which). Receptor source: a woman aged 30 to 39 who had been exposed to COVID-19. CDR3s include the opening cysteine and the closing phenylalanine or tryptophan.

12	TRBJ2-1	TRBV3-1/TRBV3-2	CASSQADNEQFF
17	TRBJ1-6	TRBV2	CASSQPKGAGTESPLHF
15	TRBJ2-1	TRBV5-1	CASSLRQGSYNEQFF
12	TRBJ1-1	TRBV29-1	CSVVQTDTEAFF
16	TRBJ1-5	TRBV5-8	CASSSFGGWGYQPQHF
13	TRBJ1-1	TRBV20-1	CSASGQGVTEAFF
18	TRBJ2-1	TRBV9	CASSPTKRGTSAHNEQFF
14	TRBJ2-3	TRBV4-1	CASSQLPSTDTQYF
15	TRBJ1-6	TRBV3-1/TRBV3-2	CASSQAGQGSLPLHF
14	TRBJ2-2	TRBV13	CASSLAGDTGELFF
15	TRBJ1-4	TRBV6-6	CASREPGQGYEKLFF
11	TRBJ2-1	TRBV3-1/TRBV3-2	CASSLRNEQFF
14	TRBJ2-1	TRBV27	CASSLRPGNNEQFF
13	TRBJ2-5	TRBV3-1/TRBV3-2	CASSQGVAETQYF
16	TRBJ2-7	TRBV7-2	CASRIFGGGNSYEQYF
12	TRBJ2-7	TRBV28	CASSRTGYEQYF
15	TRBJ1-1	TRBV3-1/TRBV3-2	CASSQGDWGPSEAFF
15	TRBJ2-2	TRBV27	CASSTSWADTGELFF
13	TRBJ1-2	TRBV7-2	CASSLARDYGYTF
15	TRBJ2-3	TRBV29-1	CSVEGASGGRDTQYF
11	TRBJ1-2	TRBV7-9	CASSRGRGYTF